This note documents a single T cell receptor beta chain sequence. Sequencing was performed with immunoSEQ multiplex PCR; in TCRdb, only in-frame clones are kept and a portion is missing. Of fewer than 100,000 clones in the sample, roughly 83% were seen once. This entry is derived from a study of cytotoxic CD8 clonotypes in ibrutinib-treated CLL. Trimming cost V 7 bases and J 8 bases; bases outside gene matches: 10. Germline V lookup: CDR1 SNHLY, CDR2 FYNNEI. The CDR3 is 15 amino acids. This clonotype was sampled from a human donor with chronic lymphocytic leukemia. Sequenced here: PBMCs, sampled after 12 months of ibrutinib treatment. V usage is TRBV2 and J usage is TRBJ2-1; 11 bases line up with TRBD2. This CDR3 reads CASTKGVAGGDEQFF. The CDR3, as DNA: TGTGCCAGCACCAAGGGAGTAGCGGGAGGGGATGAGCAGTTCTTC.